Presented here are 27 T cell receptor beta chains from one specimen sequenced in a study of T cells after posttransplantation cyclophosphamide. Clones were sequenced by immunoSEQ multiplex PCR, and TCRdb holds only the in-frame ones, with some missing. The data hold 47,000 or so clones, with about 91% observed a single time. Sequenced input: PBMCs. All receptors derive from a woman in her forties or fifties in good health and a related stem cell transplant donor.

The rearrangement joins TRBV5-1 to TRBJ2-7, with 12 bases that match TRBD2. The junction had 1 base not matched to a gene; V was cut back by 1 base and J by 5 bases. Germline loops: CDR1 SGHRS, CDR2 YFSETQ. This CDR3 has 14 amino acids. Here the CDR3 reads CASSLTSGGHEQYF. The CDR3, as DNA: TGCGCCAGCAGCTTGACTAGCGGGGGGCACGAGCAGTACTTC.

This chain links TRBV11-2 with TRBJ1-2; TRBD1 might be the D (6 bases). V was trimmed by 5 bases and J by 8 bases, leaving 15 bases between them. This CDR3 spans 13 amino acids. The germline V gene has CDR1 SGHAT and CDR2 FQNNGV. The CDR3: CASSPDSGWGYTF. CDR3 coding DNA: TGTGCCAGCAGCCCGGACAGCGGATGGGGCTACACCTTC.

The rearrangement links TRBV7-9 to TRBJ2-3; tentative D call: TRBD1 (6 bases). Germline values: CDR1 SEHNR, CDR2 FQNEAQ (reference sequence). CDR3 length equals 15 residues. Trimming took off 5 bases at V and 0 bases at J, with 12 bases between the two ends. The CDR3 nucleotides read TGTGCCAGCAGCAGCAGGGGAGAGAGCACAGATACGCAGTATTTT. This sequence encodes CASSSRGESTDTQYF.

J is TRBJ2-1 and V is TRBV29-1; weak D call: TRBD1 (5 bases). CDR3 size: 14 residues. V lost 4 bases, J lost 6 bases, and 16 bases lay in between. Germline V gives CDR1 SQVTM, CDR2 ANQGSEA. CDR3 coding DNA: TGCAGCGTTGGGCCCAGGGTAACGATCAATGAGCAGTTCTTC. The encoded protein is CSVGPRVTINEQFF.

DNA for the CDR3: TGTGCCAGCAGCCCACAGACAGGACCAGCTAACTATGGCTACACCTTC. Its translation is CASSPQTGPANYGYTF. This rearrangement joins TRBV5-4 to TRBJ1-2; tentatively, D is TRBD1 (6 bases). CDR3 length: 16 amino acids. Germline CDR1 is SGHNT and CDR2 is YYREEE (reference sequence). The V end lost 4 bases, the J end lost 0 bases, and 16 bases lay between the germline ends.

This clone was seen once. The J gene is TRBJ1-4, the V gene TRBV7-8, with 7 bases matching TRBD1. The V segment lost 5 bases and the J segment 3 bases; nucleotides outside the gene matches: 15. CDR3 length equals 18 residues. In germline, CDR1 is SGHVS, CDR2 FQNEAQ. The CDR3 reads CASSPRGVAGGSNEKLFF. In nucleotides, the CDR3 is TGTGCCAGCAGCCCGAGAGGGGTTGCAGGGGGTTCTAATGAAAAACTGTTTTTT.

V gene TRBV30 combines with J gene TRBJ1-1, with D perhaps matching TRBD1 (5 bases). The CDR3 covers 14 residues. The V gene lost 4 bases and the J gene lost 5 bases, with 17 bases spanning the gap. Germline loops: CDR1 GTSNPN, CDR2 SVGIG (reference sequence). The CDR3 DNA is TGTGCCTGGAAGCGGGGGAGATCTTGGACTGAAGCTTTCTTT. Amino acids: CAWKRGRSWTEAFF.

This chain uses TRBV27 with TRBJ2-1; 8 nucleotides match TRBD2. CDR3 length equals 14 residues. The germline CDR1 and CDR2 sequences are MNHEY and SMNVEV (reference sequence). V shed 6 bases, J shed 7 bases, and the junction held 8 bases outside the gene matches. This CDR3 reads CASSSGLVRNEQFF. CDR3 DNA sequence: TGTGCCAGCAGCTCGGGACTAGTTAGAAATGAGCAGTTCTTC.

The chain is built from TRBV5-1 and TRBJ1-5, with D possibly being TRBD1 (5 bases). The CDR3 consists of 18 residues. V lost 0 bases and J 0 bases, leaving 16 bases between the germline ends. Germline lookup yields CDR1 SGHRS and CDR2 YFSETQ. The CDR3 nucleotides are TGCGCCAGCAGCTTGGAGACAGCGTGGGATTATAGCAATCAGCCCCAGCATTTT. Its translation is CASSLETAWDYSNQPQHF.

CDR3: CASRRTGTDSGANVLTF. Written as DNA, the CDR3 is TGTGCCAGTAGGCGAACCGGGACAGACTCTGGGGCCAACGTCCTGACTTTC. The V and J genes are TRBV19 and TRBJ2-6; 7 positions agree with TRBD1. Germline values: CDR1 LNHDA, CDR2 SQIVND (reference sequence). This CDR3 region has 17 residues. The junction had 8 bases not matched to a gene; V was cut back by 6 bases and J by 0 bases. The full variable domain, completed using reference TRBV19 and TRBJ2-6, is DGGITQSPKYLFRKEGQNVTLSCEQNLNHDAMYWYRQDPGQGLRLIYYSQIVNDFQKGDIAEGYSVSREKKESFPLTVTSAQKNPTAFYLCASRRTGTDSGANVLTFGAGSRLTVL.

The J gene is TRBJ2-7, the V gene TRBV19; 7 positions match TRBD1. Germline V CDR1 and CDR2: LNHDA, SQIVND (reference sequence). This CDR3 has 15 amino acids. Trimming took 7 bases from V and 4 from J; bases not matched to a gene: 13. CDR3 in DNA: TGTGCCAGTACCGCTGGGACAGAGATGCCTTACGAGCAGTACTTC. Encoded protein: CASTAGTEMPYEQYF. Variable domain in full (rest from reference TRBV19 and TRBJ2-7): DGGITQSPKYLFRKEGQNVTLSCEQNLNHDAMYWYRQDPGQGLRLIYYSQIVNDFQKGDIAEGYSVSREKKESFPLTVTSAQKNPTAFYLCASTAGTEMPYEQYFGPGTRLTVT.

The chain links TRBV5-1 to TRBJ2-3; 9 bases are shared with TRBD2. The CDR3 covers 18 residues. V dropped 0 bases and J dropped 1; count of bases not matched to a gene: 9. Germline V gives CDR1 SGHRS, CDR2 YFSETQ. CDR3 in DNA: TGCGCCAGCAGCTTGGTTGTCGGCGGGGGGGCCGGCACAGATACGCAGTATTTT. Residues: CASSLVVGGGAGTDTQYF. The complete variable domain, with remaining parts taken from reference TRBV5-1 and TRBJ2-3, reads KAGVTQTPRYLIKTRGQQVTLSCSPISGHRSVSWYQQTPGQGLQFLFEYFSETQRNKGNFPGRFSGRQFSNSRSEMNVSTLELGDSALYLCASSLVVGGGAGTDTQYFGPGTRLTVL.

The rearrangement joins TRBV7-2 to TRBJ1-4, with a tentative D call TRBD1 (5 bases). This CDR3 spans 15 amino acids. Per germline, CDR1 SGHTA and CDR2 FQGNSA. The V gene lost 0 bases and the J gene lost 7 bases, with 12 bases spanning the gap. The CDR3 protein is CASSLAPQGGEKLFF. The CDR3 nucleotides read TGTGCCAGCAGCTTAGCCCCCCAGGGAGGTGAAAAACTGTTTTTT.

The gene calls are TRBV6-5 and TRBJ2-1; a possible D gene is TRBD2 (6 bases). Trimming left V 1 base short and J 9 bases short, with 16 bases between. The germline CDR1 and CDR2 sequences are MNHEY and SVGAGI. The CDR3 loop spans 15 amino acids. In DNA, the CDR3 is TGTGCCAGCAGTTACTTTTCTAGTTTTAGCGGTGAGCAGTTCTTC. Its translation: CASSYFSSFSGEQFF.

This chain's CDR3 is CATSRGQGALETQYF. The CDR3 DNA reads as TGTGCCACCAGCAGAGGTCAGGGGGCGTTGGAGACCCAGTACTTC. This sequence joins TRBV15 and TRBJ2-5, with 8 bases fitting TRBD1. The CDR3 contains 15 residues. Germline-derived CDR1 and CDR2 are LNHNV and YYDKDF (reference sequence). Trimming took 1 base from V and 5 from J; bases not matched to a gene: 6.

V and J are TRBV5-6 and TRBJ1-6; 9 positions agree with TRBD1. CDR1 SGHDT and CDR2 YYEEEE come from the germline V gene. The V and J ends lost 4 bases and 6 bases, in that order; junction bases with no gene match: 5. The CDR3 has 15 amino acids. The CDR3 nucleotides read TGTGCCAGCAGCGTCCGGACAGGGGTTAATTCACCCCTCCACTTT. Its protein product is CASSVRTGVNSPLHF.

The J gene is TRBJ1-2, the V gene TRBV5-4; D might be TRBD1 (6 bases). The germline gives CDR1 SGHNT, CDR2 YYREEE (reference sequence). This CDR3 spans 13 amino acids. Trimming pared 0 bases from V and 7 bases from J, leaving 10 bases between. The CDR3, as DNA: TGTGCCAGCAGCTTGGACAGGGTGACTGGCTACACCTTC. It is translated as CASSLDRVTGYTF. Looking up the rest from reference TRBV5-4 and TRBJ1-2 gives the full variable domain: ETGVTQSPTHLIKTRGQQVTLRCSSQSGHNTVSWYQQALGQGPQFIFQYYREEENGRGNFPPRFSGLQFPNYSSELNVNALELDDSALYLCASSLDRVTGYTFGSGTRLTVV.

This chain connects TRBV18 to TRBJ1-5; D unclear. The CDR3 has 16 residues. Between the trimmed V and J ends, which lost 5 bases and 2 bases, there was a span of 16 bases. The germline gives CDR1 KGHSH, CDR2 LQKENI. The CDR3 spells CASSAQTGIGNQPQHF. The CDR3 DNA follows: TGTGCCAGCTCAGCGCAGACGGGTATCGGCAATCAGCCCCAGCATTTT.

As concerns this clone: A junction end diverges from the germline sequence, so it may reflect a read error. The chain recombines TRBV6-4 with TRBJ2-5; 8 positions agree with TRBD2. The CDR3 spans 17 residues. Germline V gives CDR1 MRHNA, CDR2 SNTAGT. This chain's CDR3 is CASSYSILAGKQETQYF. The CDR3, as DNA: TGTGCCAGCAGTTACTCGATTTTAGCGGGAAAACAAGAGACCCAGTACTTC.

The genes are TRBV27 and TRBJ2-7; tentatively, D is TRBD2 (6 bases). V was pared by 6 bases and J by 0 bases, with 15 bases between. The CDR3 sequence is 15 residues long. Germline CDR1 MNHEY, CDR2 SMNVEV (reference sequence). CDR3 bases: TGTGCCAGCAGCGGGACTCTACTTAGCTCCTACGAGCAGTACTTC. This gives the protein CASSGTLLSSYEQYF.

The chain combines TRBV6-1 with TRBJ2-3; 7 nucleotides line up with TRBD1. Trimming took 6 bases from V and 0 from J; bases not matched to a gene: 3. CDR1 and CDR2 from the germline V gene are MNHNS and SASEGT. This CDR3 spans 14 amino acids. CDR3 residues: CASSRQGSTDTQYF. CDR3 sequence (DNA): TGTGCCAGCAGCAGACAGGGTAGCACAGATACGCAGTATTTT.

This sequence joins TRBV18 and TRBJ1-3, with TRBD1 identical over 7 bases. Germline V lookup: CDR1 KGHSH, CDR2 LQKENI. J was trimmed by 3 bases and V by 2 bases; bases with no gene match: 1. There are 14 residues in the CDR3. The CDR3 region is CASSPGTVGNTIYF. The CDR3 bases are TGTGCCAGCTCACCAGGGACAGTTGGAAACACCATATATTTT.

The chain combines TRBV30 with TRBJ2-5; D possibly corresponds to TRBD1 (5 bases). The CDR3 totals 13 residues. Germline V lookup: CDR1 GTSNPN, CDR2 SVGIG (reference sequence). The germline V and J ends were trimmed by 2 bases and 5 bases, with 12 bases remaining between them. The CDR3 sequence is CAWSRQGFETQYF. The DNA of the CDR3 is TGTGCCTGGAGTCGTCAGGGATTCGAGACCCAGTACTTC. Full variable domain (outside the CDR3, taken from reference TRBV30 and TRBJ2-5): SQTIHQWPATLVQPVGSPLSLECTVEGTSNPNLYWYRQAAGRGLQLLFYSVGIGQISSEVPQNLSASRPQDRQFILSSKKLLLSDSGFYLCAWSRQGFETQYFGPGTRLLVL.

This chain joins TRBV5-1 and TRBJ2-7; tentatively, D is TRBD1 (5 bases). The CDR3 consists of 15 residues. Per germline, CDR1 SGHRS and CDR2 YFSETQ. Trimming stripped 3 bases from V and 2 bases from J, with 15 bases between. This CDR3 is CASSSMTETTYEQYF. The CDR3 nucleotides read TGCGCCAGCAGCTCTATGACAGAAACAACCTACGAGCAGTACTTC. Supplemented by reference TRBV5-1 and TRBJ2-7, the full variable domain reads KAGVTQTPRYLIKTRGQQVTLSCSPISGHRSVSWYQQTPGQGLQFLFEYFSETQRNKGNFPGRFSGRQFSNSRSEMNVSTLELGDSALYLCASSSMTETTYEQYFGPGTRLTVT.

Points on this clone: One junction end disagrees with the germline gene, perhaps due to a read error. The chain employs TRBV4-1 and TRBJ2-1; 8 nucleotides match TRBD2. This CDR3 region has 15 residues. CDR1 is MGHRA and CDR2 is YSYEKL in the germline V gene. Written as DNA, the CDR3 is TGCGCCAGCAGTCAAGGGGCGGGGGGCATCTATGAGCAGTTCTTC. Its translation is CASSQGAGGIYEQFF.

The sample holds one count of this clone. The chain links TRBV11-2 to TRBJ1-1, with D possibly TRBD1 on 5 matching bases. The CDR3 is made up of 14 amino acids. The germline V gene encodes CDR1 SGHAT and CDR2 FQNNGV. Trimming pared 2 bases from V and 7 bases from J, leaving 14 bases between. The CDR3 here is CASSLMGGTGEAFF. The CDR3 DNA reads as TGTGCCAGCAGCTTAATGGGGGGAACCGGTGAAGCTTTCTTT.

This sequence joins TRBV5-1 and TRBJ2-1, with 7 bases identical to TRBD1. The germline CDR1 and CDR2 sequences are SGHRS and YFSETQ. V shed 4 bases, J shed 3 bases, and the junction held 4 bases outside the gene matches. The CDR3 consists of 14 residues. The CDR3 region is CASSPGTDYNEQFF. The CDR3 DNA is TGCGCCAGCAGCCCCGGGACAGACTACAATGAGCAGTTCTTC.